This entry concerns a single T cell receptor beta chain. The data originate from a study of T-cell memory formation after mild COVID-19. TCRdb independently ran MiXCR on the 5' RACE reads; one entry per CDR3 protein. The sample holds about half a million distinct CDR3 sequences; 15% to 20% are singletons and the top ten take around 12%. V shed 0 bases, J shed 6 bases, and the junction held 7 bases outside the gene matches. This CDR3 is built from 16 residues. Germline assignment: CDR1 MNHNY and CDR2 SVGAGI (reference sequence). The sample taken for sequencing was PBMCs or a T cell subset sorted from them (not recorded which). The TCR sequence derives from an adult woman who had mild COVID-19 (a few samples of this study predate the infection). Cell type and time point are not known. The chain is built from TRBV6-6 and TRBJ2-3; 9 positions agree with TRBD1. The CDR3 DNA follows: TGTGCCAGCAGTTACTCGACGGGACAGGGAAGCGATACGCAGTATTTT. Its translation: CASSYSTGQGSDTQYF.